This is a list of T cell receptor beta chains from one sample in a study of blood T cells in healthy people across ages. MiXCR, applied by TCRdb to the 5' RACE reads, yields one record per CDR3 protein. The data show 1.5 million to 2 million distinct CDR3 sequences, roughly a third seen once. Sequencing was performed on blood. The receptors were sampled from a woman between 25 and 40 years old in good health. Each CDR3 is given with its conserved first and last residue. Fields, in order: J gene, clone size, CDR3 length, D gene, V gene, CDR3 protein, CDR3 DNA. D genes are given only for firm matches. The size field is filled for only some rows; it gives once, few, many or a size class.

>TRBJ2-3|few|18|TRBD2|TRBV7-9
CASSLPPRLAGVIDTQYF
TGTGCCAGCAGTTTACCCCCGAGACTAGCGGGAGTAATAGATACGCAGTATTTT
>TRBJ2-7|NA|16|NA|TRBV3-1
CASSHRSGGPRGEQYF
TGTGCCAGCAGCCACCGATCGGGCGGGCCCAGGGGCGAGCAGTACTTC
>TRBJ1-2|few|13|NA|TRBV5-1
CASSLSQTWGYTF
TGCGCCAGCAGCTTGAGCCAAACCTGGGGCTACACCTTC
>TRBJ2-7|few|18|TRBD2|TRBV4-2
CASSQDSGLAGLAGEQYF
TGTGCCAGCAGCCAAGACTCCGGACTAGCGGGGCTTGCTGGCGAGCAGTACTTC
>TRBJ1-1|NA|13|NA|TRBV20-1
CSARDLGNTGAFF
TGCAGTGCTAGAGATCTCGGGAACACTGGAGCTTTCTTT
>TRBJ2-2|once|13|NA|TRBV29-1
CSVEIINTGELFF
TGCAGCGTTGAGATAATTAACACCGGGGAGCTGTTTTTT
>TRBJ1-2|NA|16|NA|TRBV11-2
CASSSLRGALFYGYTF
TGTGCCAGCAGCTCCCTTCGGGGGGCACTTTTCTATGGCTACACCTTC
>TRBJ2-7|NA|14|NA|TRBV6-1
CASSEWTESYEQYF
TGTGCCAGCAGTGAATGGACAGAGTCCTACGAGCAGTACTTC
>TRBJ1-2|few|15|TRBD1|TRBV20-1
CSARDQDRAAYGYTF
TGCAGTGCTAGAGACCAGGACAGGGCCGCCTATGGCTACACCTTC
>TRBJ1-2|many|15|NA|TRBV4-1
CASSQDEGVNYGYTF
TGCGCCAGCAGCCAAGATGAAGGAGTTAACTATGGCTACACCTTC
>TRBJ2-5|few|16|TRBD2|TRBV6-6
CASSFGLAGSQETQYF
TGTGCCAGCAGTTTCGGACTAGCGGGATCCCAAGAGACCCAGTACTTC
>TRBJ1-1|few|13|NA|TRBV29-1
CSVGTGTISLAFF
TGCAGCGTTGGCACCGGGACAATATCCTTAGCTTTCTTT
>TRBJ1-1|NA|15|NA|TRBV5-6
CASSLDRLMNTEAFF
TGTGCCAGCAGCTTGGACAGGCTCATGAACACTGAAGCTTTCTTT
>TRBJ2-5|many|12|NA|TRBV29-1
CSVREGQETQYF
TGCAGCGTTCGGGAAGGCCAAGAGACCCAGTACTTC
>TRBJ2-3|NA|13|NA|TRBV30
CAWSARSPDTQYF
TGTGCCTGGAGCGCCCGGTCCCCAGATACGCAGTATTTT
>TRBJ2-3|NA|14|NA|TRBV12-3/TRBV12-4
CASSPPRVTDTQYF
TGTGCCAGCAGTCCTCCTAGAGTCACAGATACGCAGTATTTT
>TRBJ2-1|once|21|TRBD2|TRBV14
CASSPTIQRTSGKTRRNEQFF
TGTGCCAGCAGCCCCACAATACAACGGACTAGCGGGAAGACGCGACGCAATGAGCAGTTCTTC
>TRBJ2-3|NA|17|NA|TRBV27
CASSKSMGQVFTDTQYF
TGTGCCAGCAGCAAGTCCATGGGGCAGGTGTTCACAGATACGCAGTATTTT
>TRBJ2-7|NA|16|TRBD1|TRBV4-1
CASSPDREAASCEQYF
TGCGCCAGCAGCCCGGACAGGGAGGCAGCATCCTGCGAGCAGTACTTC
>TRBJ1-2|NA|14|NA|TRBV11-2
CASSLVGPQDGYTF
TGTGCCAGCAGCTTAGTCGGGCCGCAGGATGGCTACACCTTC
>TRBJ2-5|many|13|NA|TRBV9
CASSVEGQETQYF
TGTGCCAGCAGCGTAGAGGGACAAGAGACCCAGTACTTC
>TRBJ2-3|few|13|NA|TRBV15
CATGGGGTDTQYF
TGTGCCACCGGCGGCGGAGGCACAGATACGCAGTATTTT
>TRBJ1-4|few|15|NA|TRBV6-1
CASSEPGTGDEKLFF
TGTGCCAGCAGCGAACCCGGGACGGGAGATGAAAAACTGTTTTTT
>TRBJ2-3|NA|13|NA|TRBV6-1
CASSTTQGDTQYF
TGTGCCAGCAGTACAACACAGGGAGATACGCAGTATTTT
>TRBJ2-1|NA|18|TRBD2|TRBV7-8
CASSLDNLLAGAYNEQFF
TGTGCCAGCAGCTTAGACAACCTACTAGCGGGAGCCTACAATGAGCAGTTCTTC
>TRBJ1-2|few|14|TRBD1|TRBV29-1
CSVGTGGAGGGYTF
TGCAGCGTAGGGACAGGGGGCGCCGGAGGAGGCTACACCTTC
>TRBJ2-1|NA|16|TRBD2|TRBV27
CASSSVAGAGPNEQFF
TGTGCCAGCAGTTCAGTAGCGGGGGCCGGACCCAATGAGCAGTTCTTC